These T cell receptor beta chains were read from a single sample in a study of CD8 T cells in ankylosing spondylitis. TCRdb passed the 5' RACE reads through MiXCR, listing each CDR3 protein once. The sample yields roughly 670,000 distinct CDR3 sequences, around 20% seen once. Material for sequencing was blood, either unsorted or a sorted T cell fraction (not recorded which). The source is a male donor with ankylosing spondylitis. Each CDR3 is given with its conserved first and last residue. Clone size appears in some rows only: once, few, many, or a class for an expanded clone.

>TRBV20-1|TRBJ2-3|NA
CSPPTDTDTQYF
>TRBV11-2|TRBJ2-7|once
CASSLDIGEQYF
>TRBV12-3/TRBV12-4|TRBJ1-1|few
CASSFGLTEAFF
>TRBV18|TRBJ1-1|few
CASSPRRPEAFF
>TRBV7-6|TRBJ2-3|few
CASSQIGDTQYF
>TRBV3-1|TRBJ2-3|few
CASSQTGNTQYF
>TRBV2|TRBJ2-2|NA
CASSERVPANTGELFF
>TRBV20-1|TRBJ2-1|NA
CSASSGESYNEQFF
>TRBV6-1|TRBJ2-3|few
CASSRLAGGEDTQYF
>TRBV7-7|TRBJ2-5|few
CASSHRGQETQYF
>TRBV6-1|TRBJ2-5|NA
CASSDYDRGLETQYF
>TRBV5-1|TRBJ2-7|NA
CASSWGLSNSGYEQYF
>TRBV28|TRBJ2-1|few
CASSALSYNEQFF
>TRBV20-1|TRBJ2-7|NA
CSARRTGRGHEQYF
>TRBV20-1|TRBJ2-1|NA
CSARVRGTSQHYNEQFF
>TRBV28|TRBJ2-7|few
CASSFNTGSSYEQYF
>TRBV7-6|TRBJ2-5|NA
CASSPPSPLRDQETQYF
>TRBV7-8|TRBJ1-3|few
CASSLGAASGNTIYF
>TRBV7-9|TRBJ2-1|NA
CASSPWTDEQFF
>TRBV5-1|TRBJ2-2|NA
CASSLVLDATGELFF
>TRBV7-9|TRBJ2-5|few
CASSLTDSRGTQYF
>TRBV20-1|TRBJ2-1|few
CSASDAAGGRDEQFF
>TRBV2|TRBJ2-7|NA
CASSPKGSYEQYF
>TRBV12-3/TRBV12-4|TRBJ2-3|few
CASRQSGPRDTQYF
>TRBV24-1|TRBJ2-4|NA
CATSEGGDRENIQYF
>TRBV20-1|TRBJ1-2|few
CSASLGKVGYTF
>TRBV20-1|TRBJ2-1|NA
CSARVGGATGYNEQFF